This T cell receptor beta chain appears in the sequencing data of a study of blood T cells in healthy people across ages. PCR was performed a second time for about 7 to 12 cycles using a sample-barcoded 5' primer and a J-beta primer mix. TCRdb called the 5' RACE reads again in MiXCR, with one record for every CDR3 protein. Of approximately 360,000 distinct CDR3 sequences detected, approximately 47% appear once; the ten largest clones hold approximately 51%. CDR3 length: 15 residues. The germline gives CDR1 SNHLY, CDR2 FYNNEI. With V trimmed by 4 bases and J by 6 bases, 7 bases remained unmatched. The J gene is TRBJ2-1, the V gene TRBV2, with 9 nucleotides matching TRBD2. This TCR derives from a man aged 55 to 70 in good health. Sequencing was performed on blood. The CDR3 bases are TGTGCCAGCAGTGTGCGCGGGAGGGCGGGCAATGAGCAGTTCTTC. This encodes CASSVRGRAGNEQFF.